Below, 9 T cell receptor beta chains from the same sample are listed, as sequenced in a study of shared clonotypes between healthy human individuals. Repertoires were generated with immunoSEQ multiplex PCR, while TCRdb's copy carries only in-frame clones and drops some. The table shows around 560,000 clones, with 90% to 95% occurring only once. Terminally differentiated effector memory CD45RA+ cells were excluded from the naive CD8 cells, which were CD45RO-negative and positively selected for CCR7. Sequences were obtained from naive CD8+ T cells sorted from blood. Receptors were obtained from a woman between 25 and 40 years old in good health.

V and J are TRBV6-1 and TRBJ2-7, with TRBD2 as a possible D gene (5 bases). The ends were cut back, 8 bases at V and 3 bases at J, with 14 bases in the middle. The CDR3 sequence is 13 residues long. Per germline, CDR1 MNHNS and CDR2 SASEGT. The CDR3 region is CASLSRRDYEQYF. DNA of the CDR3: TGTGCCAGCTTGTCTCGTCGGGACTACGAGCAGTACTTC.

The chain carries TRBV28 and TRBJ1-2; D is unresolved. Trimming took 3 bases from V and 5 from J, leaving 13 bases between them. Germline CDR1 MDHEN, CDR2 SYDVKM. This CDR3 comprises 14 residues. This CDR3 is CASSFTDRIYGYTF. CDR3 DNA: TGTGCCAGCAGTTTCACGGACCGGATTTATGGCTACACCTTC.

The chain links TRBV20-1 to TRBJ2-1, with D perhaps TRBD2 (5 bases). The CDR3 is made up of 11 amino acids. The ends were cut back, 5 bases at V and 9 bases at J, with 11 bases in the middle. Germline loops: CDR1 DFQATT, CDR2 SNEGSKA (reference sequence). This CDR3 is CSAYRGGEQFF. The CDR3 DNA is TGCAGTGCTTATAGAGGAGGTGAGCAGTTCTTC.

The chain joins TRBV2 to TRBJ2-7; TRBD1 aligns across 10 bases. In germline, CDR1 is SNHLY, CDR2 FYNNEI. Trimming removed 2 bases from V and 1 base from J; junction bases left unmatched: 2. The CDR3 has 15 amino acids. The CDR3 protein is CASSERDRGSYEQYF. DNA of the CDR3: TGTGCCAGCAGTGAACGGGACAGGGGATCCTACGAGCAGTACTTC.

The chain combines TRBV27 with TRBJ2-1; 8 bases fit TRBD2. This CDR3 is 14 amino acids long. CDR1 and CDR2 from the germline V gene are MNHEY and SMNVEV (reference sequence). Unmatched junction bases numbered 3, after V lost 2 bases and J lost 6 bases. The CDR3 sequence: CASSLQAGVNEQFF. The CDR3 DNA is TGTGCCAGCAGTTTACAAGCGGGAGTCAATGAGCAGTTCTTC.

This chain connects TRBV5-1 to TRBJ1-4, with 9 bases fitting TRBD1. Trimming removed 4 bases from V and 8 bases from J; junction bases left unmatched: 6. CDR3 length: 14 residues. Per germline, CDR1 SGHRS and CDR2 YFSETQ. The CDR3 here is CASSKGQGGEKLFF. The CDR3 DNA is TGCGCCAGCAGCAAGGGACAGGGCGGCGAAAAACTGTTTTTT. Variable domain in full (rest from reference TRBV5-1 and TRBJ1-4): KAGVTQTPRYLIKTRGQQVTLSCSPISGHRSVSWYQQTPGQGLQFLFEYFSETQRNKGNFPGRFSGRQFSNSRSEMNVSTLELGDSALYLCASSKGQGGEKLFFGSGTQLSVL.

The rearrangement links TRBV5-4 to TRBJ1-1; D unresolved. This CDR3 region has 14 residues. The V gene's germline CDR1 is SGHNT and CDR2 YYREEE (reference sequence). Between the trimmed V and J ends, which lost 4 bases and 1 base, there was a span of 11 bases. In nucleotides, the CDR3 is TGTGCCAGCAGCACGGACGATAAGAACACTGAAGCTTTCTTT. Translating gives CASSTDDKNTEAFF.

The chain couples TRBV28 to TRBJ2-7; the D gene is possibly TRBD2 (7 bases). V lost 3 bases and J 4 bases, leaving 13 bases between the germline ends. This CDR3 has 14 amino acids. Germline CDR1 MDHEN, CDR2 SYDVKM. CDR3 DNA: TGTGCCAGCAGTTTTCAGGGGACTATTTACGAGCAGTACTTC. This translates into CASSFQGTIYEQYF.

CDR3 coding DNA: TGTGCCAGCAGCGCGGGCGGGGAACTATTTGCCGAGCAGTACTTC. Its translation is CASSAGGELFAEQYF. This chain joins TRBV9 and TRBJ2-7; TRBD2 is a possible D gene (6 bases). V lost 3 bases and J 6 bases, leaving 19 bases between the germline ends. Germline-derived CDR1 and CDR2 are SGDLS and YYNGEE. This CDR3 comprises 15 residues. Together with reference TRBV9 and TRBJ2-7, the CDR3 gives the full variable domain: DSGVTQTPKHLITATGQRVTLRCSPRSGDLSVYWYQQSLDQGLQFLIQYYNGEERAKGNILERFSAQQFPDLHSELNLSSLELGDSALYFCASSAGGELFAEQYFGPGTRLTVT.